What follows are 19 T cell receptor beta chains derived from one specimen sequenced in a study of cytomegalovirus exposure and HLA in healthy donors. Use of 60 Vbeta and 13 Jbeta primers characterized the PCR. Assay used: immunoSEQ multiplex PCR; TCRdb lists only in-frame clones, some missing. The repertoire holds roughly 100,000 clones, with 82% as singletons. The sample comprised PBMCs. The receptors were gathered from a man in his forties or fifties in good health and CMV-seronegative.

The V call is TRBV7-9, the J call TRBJ1-2, with D perhaps TRBD1 (5 bases). Germline CDR1 and CDR2: SEHNR and FQNEAQ (reference sequence). V gave up 1 base and J gave up 2 bases, with 8 bases separating them. CDR3 length equals 14 residues. The CDR3 coding sequence is TGTGCCAGCAGCTTAGGGGGCAGAAACTATGGCTACACCTTC. It yields the protein CASSLGGRNYGYTF.

The V and J genes are TRBV5-4 and TRBJ1-2, with 7 bases that match TRBD1. J gave up 2 bases and V 4 bases, and 2 bases lay outside the gene matches. The germline V gene encodes CDR1 SGHNT and CDR2 YYREEE (reference sequence). This CDR3 has 13 residues. DNA of the CDR3: TGTGCCAGCAGCGTGGACAGGAACTATGGCTACACCTTC. Amino acids: CASSVDRNYGYTF.

This chain uses TRBV5-1 with TRBJ1-1; no definite D call. In germline, CDR1 is SGHRS, CDR2 YFSETQ. Trimming removed 0 bases at V and 0 bases at J, with 12 bases between. This CDR3 is built from 16 residues. In DNA form, the CDR3 reads TGCGCCAGCAGCTTGGTACGGGTAACCATGAACACTGAAGCTTTCTTT. It translates to CASSLVRVTMNTEAFF.

The chain employs TRBV4-2 and TRBJ2-5, with 8 bases matching TRBD2. Germline V gene lookup returns CDR1 LGHNA and CDR2 YNFKEQ. The CDR3 sequence is 16 residues long. V shed 4 bases and J 5 bases; nucleotides not matched to a gene: 12. The CDR3 nucleotides are TGTGCCAGCAGCCCTTCTTTCGGGAGGGCCGGCGAGACCCAGTACTTC. Protein sequence: CASSPSFGRAGETQYF.

This chain links TRBV11-2 with TRBJ2-1; TRBD1 is a possible D gene (6 bases). Germline CDR1 is SGHAT and CDR2 is FQNNGV. Trimming took 0 bases from V and 0 from J, leaving 9 bases between them. This CDR3 comprises 16 residues. CDR3 sequence: CASSLDQGSSYNEQFF. The CDR3 DNA reads TGTGCCAGCAGCTTAGATCAGGGGAGCTCCTACAATGAGCAGTTCTTC.

V is TRBV28 and J is TRBJ2-1; 7 bases map to TRBD2. The germline V gene encodes CDR1 MDHEN and CDR2 SYDVKM. V shed 6 bases, J shed 7 bases, and the junction held 9 bases outside the gene matches. CDR3 size: 14 residues. CDR3 sequence: CASSQGGRGNEQFF. CDR3 in DNA: TGTGCCAGCAGCCAAGGCGGGAGAGGGAATGAGCAGTTCTTC.

The chain carries TRBV7-2 and TRBJ2-5; 10 bases map to TRBD1. This CDR3 is built from 17 residues. The V gene end was trimmed by 5 bases and the J gene end by 4 bases; junction bases not matched to a gene: 13. Germline V gene lookup returns CDR1 SGHTA and CDR2 FQGNSA. The chain's CDR3 is CASSLSLTGGGGETQYF. The CDR3 DNA follows: TGTGCCAGCAGCCTTAGCTTGACAGGGGGCGGAGGAGAGACCCAGTACTTC.

This clone was found once. The chain links TRBV5-1 to TRBJ2-5; D remains ambiguous. Between the trimmed V and J ends, which lost 4 bases and 1 base, there was a span of 5 bases. This CDR3 is 12 amino acids long. Germline V gives CDR1 SGHRS, CDR2 YFSETQ. The CDR3 region is CASSPGQETQYF. The CDR3 DNA reads as TGCGCCAGCAGCCCCGGCCAAGAGACCCAGTACTTC.

This clone was seen only a few times. The V gene is TRBV4-1, the J gene TRBJ2-1; D possibly corresponds to TRBD2 (5 bases). Trimming stripped 0 bases from V and 8 bases from J, with 14 bases between. Germline values: CDR1 MGHRA, CDR2 YSYEKL. The CDR3 length is 15 residues. The CDR3 here is CASSQDPGNRDEQFF. In nucleotides, the CDR3 is TGCGCCAGCAGCCAAGACCCGGGAAATAGGGATGAGCAGTTCTTC.

The genes are TRBV7-2 and TRBJ2-2; no definite D call. Deletions cut 7 bases from V and 1 base from J, with 7 bases between. The CDR3 totals 13 residues. Germline V gene lookup returns CDR1 SGHTA and CDR2 FQGNSA. The CDR3 DNA reads as TGTGCCAGCAAGCCATTGAACACCGGGGAGCTGTTTTTT. The encoded protein is CASKPLNTGELFF. The variable domain in full, completed from reference TRBV7-2 and TRBJ2-2, reads GAGVSQSPSNKVTEKGKDVELRCDPISGHTALYWYRQSLGQGLEFLIYFQGNSAPDKSGLPSDRFSAERTGGSVSTLTIQRTQQEDSAVYLCASKPLNTGELFFGEGSRLTVL.

This chain links TRBV6-5 with TRBJ2-5; TRBD1 agrees at 9 bases. Germline CDR1 reads MNHEY; CDR2 reads SVGAGI. V was pared by 4 bases and J by 6 bases, with 6 bases of the junction left unmatched. The CDR3 contains 14 residues. The CDR3 coding sequence is TGTGCCAGCAGTTCCGGGACAGGGACGAAGACCCAGTACTTC. This codes for CASSSGTGTKTQYF.

The V gene is TRBV5-1, the J gene TRBJ2-5, with TRBD1 matching over 7 bases. Germline CDR1 and CDR2: SGHRS and YFSETQ. V dropped 4 bases and J dropped 3; count of bases not matched to a gene: 3. The CDR3 consists of 13 residues. CDR3 amino acids: CASSLGQEETQYF. DNA of the CDR3: TGCGCCAGCAGCCTAGGACAGGAAGAGACCCAGTACTTC.

This chain joins TRBV5-1 and TRBJ2-5; 7 bases map to TRBD2. Germline V CDR1 and CDR2: SGHRS, YFSETQ. CDR3 length: 16 residues. Trimming at V came to 4 bases and at J to 3 bases, leaving 12 bases not matched to a gene. In DNA, the CDR3 is TGCGCCAGCAGCCTGGCTGGGACGGCGGGGGAAGAGACCCAGTACTTC. It specifies CASSLAGTAGEETQYF.

This sequence joins TRBV18 and TRBJ2-7; D perhaps matches TRBD2 (5 bases). V was cut by 1 base and J by 5 bases, with 15 bases left in between. The CDR3 has 15 amino acids. The V gene's germline CDR1 is KGHSH and CDR2 LQKENI. This CDR3 reads CASSPQTRGFHEQYF. The CDR3 bases are TGTGCCAGCTCACCACAAACAAGAGGGTTCCACGAGCAGTACTTC.

The CDR3 here is CASSPSRAGVSEKLFF. DNA for the CDR3: TGTGCCAGCTCACCAAGTAGGGCCGGGGTCAGTGAAAAACTGTTTTTT. This rearrangement joins TRBV18 to TRBJ1-4, with D unclear. V shed 2 bases and J shed 7 bases, with 17 bases lying between them. Germline assignment: CDR1 KGHSH and CDR2 LQKENI. CDR3 length: 16 residues.

The chain carries TRBV2 and TRBJ2-1; a possible D gene is TRBD2 (7 bases). Germline-derived CDR1 and CDR2 are SNHLY and FYNNEI. V lost 1 base, J lost 8 bases, and 15 bases lay in between. The CDR3 is 15 residues long. In DNA, the CDR3 is TGTGCCAGCAGTGAAGGGGGGGGGCCGGGGGATGAGCAGTTCTTC. Amino acids: CASSEGGGPGDEQFF.

This chain joins TRBV27 and TRBJ1-1; weak D call: TRBD1 (6 bases). V shed 1 base and J shed 7 bases, with 10 bases lying between them. The CDR3 length is 13 residues. Germline V gene lookup returns CDR1 MNHEY and CDR2 SMNVEV (reference sequence). The CDR3 coding sequence is TGTGCCAGCAGTTTATGGGAGGGGGGTGAAGCTTTCTTT. It specifies CASSLWEGGEAFF.

Worth noting for this clone: An end of the junction does not agree with germline; a read error may underlie this. Distinct nucleotide sequences in the sample also encode this CDR3. This chain joins TRBV7-2 and TRBJ1-1; D gene uncertain. The CDR3 spans 13 residues. CDR1 and CDR2 from the germline V gene are SGHTA and FQGNSA. The CDR3 loop is CASSFKKNTEAFF. The CDR3 DNA reads TGTGCCAGCAGCTTTAAAAAGAACACCGAAGCTTTCTTT.

This clone was picked up a small number of times. The gene calls are TRBV28 and TRBJ1-6; TRBD1 matches 8 bases. This CDR3 is 19 amino acids long. V lost 3 bases and J lost 8; bases outside the gene matches: 18. Germline CDR1 and CDR2: MDHEN and SYDVKM. This chain's CDR3 is CASSFLFLGTGGAHSPLHF. The CDR3 nucleotides are TGTGCCAGCAGTTTTCTTTTTCTAGGGACAGGTGGGGCCCATTCACCCCTCCACTTT.